Following are 15 T cell receptor beta chains from one sample sequenced in a study of T cell responses to AZD1222 COVID-19 vaccine (dated by TCRdb to about 2021). The sample's time point, from its label and the paper: baseline before first vaccination. The library was obtained by the immunoSEQ multiplex PCR assay. TCRdb took this table from immuneACCESS and kept in-frame rearrangements with V and J called. Such tables lack part of the clones; where checked against another copy, unresolved V genes explain under half of the gap, and the rest is unexplained. The sample table records around 100,000 clones; about 89% of these occur just once. Around 17% of the sample rests with the top ten. Specimen: peripheral blood, collected on day 0 of AZD1222 vaccination. The source is an adult in good health.

This chain links TRBV19 with TRBJ1-2; 9 nucleotides align to TRBD1. V lost 6 bases to trimming and J lost 8 bases; unmatched junction nucleotides: 19. Per the germline V gene, CDR1 is LNHDA and CDR2 is SQIVND (reference sequence). CDR3 length: 17 amino acids. CDR3 protein: CASSQQWTGAGVRGYTF. CDR3 bases: TGTGCCAGTAGCCAACAATGGACAGGGGCAGGGGTTCGGGGCTACACCTTC.

The chain is built from TRBV7-9 and TRBJ2-7; D unclear. V was cut by 5 bases and J by 0 bases, with 11 bases left in between. Germline assignment: CDR1 SEHNR and CDR2 FQNEAQ (reference sequence). The CDR3 totals 14 residues. This CDR3 is CASSATDGSYEQYF. CDR3 nucleotides: TGTGCCAGCAGCGCGACCGACGGCTCCTACGAGCAGTACTTC.

The table lists this clone with a count of one. The chain carries TRBV2 and TRBJ1-5; unclear D gene. The CDR3 sequence is 13 residues long. The germline CDR1 and CDR2 sequences are SNHLY and FYNNEI. V lost 4 bases, J lost 6 bases, and 10 bases lay in between. The CDR3 loop reads CASSVYNSQPQHF. In nucleotides, the CDR3 is TGTGCCAGCAGTGTGTACAATAGTCAGCCCCAGCATTTT.

J is TRBJ2-1 and V is TRBV24-1; 10 positions match TRBD1. Germline CDR1 is KGHDR and CDR2 is SFDVKD. V gave up 4 bases and J gave up 8 bases; unmatched junction bases: 7. The CDR3 extends over 15 amino acids. The CDR3 DNA is TGTGCCACCAGTGACGGGGGACAGGGGTATGATGAGCAGTTCTTC. Amino acid sequence: CATSDGGQGYDEQFF.

The chain carries TRBV7-2 and TRBJ1-5, with D possibly matching TRBD1 (6 bases). V was shortened by 8 bases and J by 2 bases, with 13 bases between the two germline ends. The CDR3 loop spans 14 amino acids. Per the germline V gene, CDR1 is SGHTA and CDR2 is FQGNSA. CDR3 amino acids: CASSPAGGNQPQHF. The CDR3, as DNA: TGTGCCAGCTCGCCCGCAGGGGGCAATCAGCCCCAGCATTTT.

The V gene is TRBV4-1, the J gene TRBJ2-1; the D is unclear. The germline V gene encodes CDR1 MGHRA and CDR2 YSYEKL. CDR3 length: 13 amino acids. V shed 7 bases and J shed 0 bases, with 7 bases lying between them. The CDR3 here is CASMGSSYNEQFF. CDR3 DNA sequence: TGCGCCAGCATGGGTAGCTCCTACAATGAGCAGTTCTTC.

This clone was detected only once. The chain employs TRBV19 and TRBJ1-3, with D uncertain. Trimming took 5 bases from V and 0 from J, leaving 11 bases between them. The CDR3 has 15 amino acids. Germline assignment: CDR1 LNHDA and CDR2 SQIVND (reference sequence). The CDR3 spells CASSSAGSSGNTIYF. The DNA for the CDR3 is TGTGCCAGTAGTTCGGCAGGAAGCTCTGGAAACACCATATATTTT.

This clone was seen only a few times. The chain links TRBV19 to TRBJ1-1; D remains ambiguous. V was pared by 4 bases and J by 3 bases, with 6 bases between. CDR1 and CDR2 from the germline V gene are LNHDA and SQIVND (reference sequence). The CDR3 runs 12 residues. The CDR3 region has the DNA TGTGCCAGTAGTACAACACACACTGAAGCTTTCTTT. Amino acid sequence: CASSTTHTEAFF. Filled out from reference TRBV19 and TRBJ1-1, the complete variable domain reads DGGITQSPKYLFRKEGQNVTLSCEQNLNHDAMYWYRQDPGQGLRLIYYSQIVNDFQKGDIAEGYSVSREKKESFPLTVTSAQKNPTAFYLCASSTTHTEAFFGQGTRLTVV.

This clone was recorded a few times. The V gene is TRBV5-4, the J gene TRBJ1-1, with unresolved D. Germline CDR1 is SGHNT and CDR2 is YYREEE (reference sequence). V was clipped by 4 bases and J by 0 bases, with 13 bases between them. This CDR3 has 15 amino acids. The CDR3 is CASSRAAGMNTEAFF. In DNA, the CDR3 is TGTGCCAGCAGCCGGGCGGCGGGGATGAACACTGAAGCTTTCTTT.

The table lists this clone with a few counts. V gene TRBV27 combines with J gene TRBJ1-1; D not resolved. Germline V gives CDR1 MNHEY, CDR2 SMNVEV (reference sequence). The V and J ends lost 6 bases and 1 base respectively, with 12 bases between them. The CDR3 is made up of 14 amino acids. CDR3 coding DNA: TGTGCCAGCAGACCTCCCGAGAGGAACACTGAAGCTTTCTTT. As protein: CASRPPERNTEAFF.

The rearrangement joins TRBV9 to TRBJ2-1, with 16 bases lining up with TRBD2. The CDR3 consists of 17 residues. Looked up from germline, CDR1 is SGDLS and CDR2 is YYNGEE. Losses at the gene ends were 0 bases for V and 10 bases for J; bases not matched to a gene: 7. CDR3 sequence (DNA): TGTGCCAGCAGCGTAGTGGGGACTAGCGGGAGGGGAAACGAGCAGTTCTTC. Residues: CASSVVGTSGRGNEQFF.

The rearrangement links TRBV18 to TRBJ2-3; TRBD1 matches 7 bases. The CDR3 is 13 residues long. With V trimmed by 3 bases and J by 5 bases, 2 bases remained unmatched. Germline V gives CDR1 KGHSH, CDR2 LQKENI. CDR3 region: CASSPPGGDTQYF. As DNA, the CDR3 is TGTGCCAGCTCACCCCCAGGGGGAGATACGCAGTATTTT.

This clone was detected once. This chain joins TRBV11-3 and TRBJ1-4; 7 bases map to TRBD1. This CDR3 contains 13 residues. The germline gives CDR1 SGHNT, CDR2 YENEEA. J gave up 8 bases and V 3 bases, and 3 bases lay outside the gene matches. The CDR3 is CASSFQGGEKLFF. In nucleotides, the CDR3 is TGTGCCAGCAGCTTCCAGGGGGGGGAAAAACTGTTTTTT.

The chain couples TRBV5-1 to TRBJ1-1; the D gene is possibly TRBD1 (5 bases). The V and J ends lost 4 bases and 0 bases respectively, with 10 bases between them. The CDR3 has 14 residues. Germline lookup yields CDR1 SGHRS and CDR2 YFSETQ. The CDR3 protein is CASSPGAVNTEAFF. DNA of the CDR3: TGCGCCAGCAGCCCTGGGGCAGTGAACACTGAAGCTTTCTTT.

This sequence joins TRBV13 and TRBJ1-5, with TRBD1 as a possible D gene (6 bases). The CDR3 runs to 15 residues. Trimming left V 0 bases short and J 2 bases short, with 8 bases between. Per germline, CDR1 PRHDT and CDR2 FYEKMQ (reference sequence). This CDR3 reads CASSLGTGRNQPQHF. CDR3 bases: TGTGCCAGCAGCTTAGGGACAGGTCGCAATCAGCCCCAGCATTTT. Variable domain in full (rest from reference TRBV13 and TRBJ1-5): AAGVIQSPRHLIKEKRETATLKCYPIPRHDTVYWYQQGPGQDPQFLISFYEKMQSDKGSIPDRFSAQQFSDYHSELNMSSLELGDSALYFCASSLGTGRNQPQHFGDGTRLSIL.